The entry below gives a single T cell receptor beta chain sequence along with its context. Its antigen is currently unknown. Unique molecular identifiers were used to barcode this TCRbeta library. TCRdb re-derived calls from the PCR reads in MiXCR, one entry per CDR3 protein. The sample includes 300,000 to 350,000 distinct CDR3 sequences, about a sixth of them seen just once. CDR3 length: 14 residues. Trimming left V 3 bases short and J 0 bases short, with 11 bases between. CDR1 DFQATT and CDR2 SNEGSKA come from the germline V gene (reference sequence). This sample is part of a study of T-cell reconstitution after alpha-beta-depleted transplantation in children. Study-wide results and caveats: The authors attributed T-cell counts and diversity one year after transplant mostly to newly produced T cells.

Sequencing was performed on PBMCs, mostly from graft donor cells, taken 360 days after TCRalphabeta/CD19-depleted stem cell transplant. The origin of this receptor is a male patient under 10 years old who had a stem cell transplant for acute lymphoblastic leukemia, so the T cells may come from the graft donor. The chain employs TRBV20-1 and TRBJ2-5; the D is unclear. The CDR3 DNA reads as TGCAGTGCTAGTTTCCCGGTTTACCAAGAGACCCAGTACTTC. It codes for CSASFPVYQETQYF.